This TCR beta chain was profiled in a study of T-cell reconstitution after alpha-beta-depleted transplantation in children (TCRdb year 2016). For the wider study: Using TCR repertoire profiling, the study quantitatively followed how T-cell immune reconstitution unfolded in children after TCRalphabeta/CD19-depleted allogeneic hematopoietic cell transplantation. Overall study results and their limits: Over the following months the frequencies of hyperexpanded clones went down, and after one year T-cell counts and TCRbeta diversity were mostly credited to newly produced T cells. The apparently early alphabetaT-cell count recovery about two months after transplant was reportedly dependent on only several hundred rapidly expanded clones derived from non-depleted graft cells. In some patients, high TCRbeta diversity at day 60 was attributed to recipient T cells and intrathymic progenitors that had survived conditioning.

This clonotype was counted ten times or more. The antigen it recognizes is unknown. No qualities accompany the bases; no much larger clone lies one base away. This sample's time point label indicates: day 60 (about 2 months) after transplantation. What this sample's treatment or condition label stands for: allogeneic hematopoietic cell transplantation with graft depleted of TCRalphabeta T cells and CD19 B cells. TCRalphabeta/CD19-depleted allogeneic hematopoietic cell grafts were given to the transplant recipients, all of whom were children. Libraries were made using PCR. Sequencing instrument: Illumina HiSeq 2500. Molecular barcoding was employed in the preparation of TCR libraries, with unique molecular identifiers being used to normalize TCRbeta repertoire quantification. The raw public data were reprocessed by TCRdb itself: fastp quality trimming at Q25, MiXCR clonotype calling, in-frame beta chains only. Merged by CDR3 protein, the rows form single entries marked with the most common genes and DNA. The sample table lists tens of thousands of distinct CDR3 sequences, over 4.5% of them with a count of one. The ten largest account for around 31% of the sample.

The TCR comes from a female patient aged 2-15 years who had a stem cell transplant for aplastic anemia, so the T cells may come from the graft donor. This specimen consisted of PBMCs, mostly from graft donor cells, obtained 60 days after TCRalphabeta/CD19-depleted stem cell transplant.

CDR3 region: CASSSEGRSNNEQFF. The sequence in DNA is TGTGCCAGCAGTTCGGAAGGGAGATCAAACAATGAGCAGTTCTTC. Here the chain combines TRBV28 and TRBJ2-1; a tentative D call is TRBD2 (5 bases match). Measured from the cysteine to the phenylalanine, the CDR3 is 15 residues long. Just CDR3 DNA is preserved here, 45 bases in frame from base 1. V sheds 4 bases and J sheds 5 bases, leaving 15 bases between their ends. Per the germline V gene, MDHEN is the CDR1 and SYDVKM is the CDR2.